A single sample is the source of the 6 T cell receptor beta chains below, sequenced in a study of regulatory T cells in long-lasting Graves disease. Time point meaning: newly diagnosed GD, antithyroid drugs for less than 3 months. RNA extracted from PBMCs served as the sequencing template. Arm-PCR of CDR3 regions and iRepertoire HTBI primers were the basis on which TCR beta libraries were built. TCRdb itself ran the multiplex PCR reads through MiXCR, one entry per CDR3 protein. The profile shows 300,000 to 450,000 distinct CDR3 sequences, 15% to 18% of them singletons. The source material was peripheral blood mononuclear cells (PBMCs), sampled at new diagnosis, from a patient treated with antithyroid drugs. The source of these receptors is a female donor with Graves disease.

This clonotype was seen repeatedly, ten times or more. The rearrangement joins TRBV5-1 to TRBJ1-3; D gene uncertain. The germline V and J ends were trimmed by 0 bases and 0 bases, with 4 bases remaining between them. Germline loops: CDR1 SGHRS, CDR2 YFSETQ. The CDR3 is made up of 14 amino acids. CDR3 DNA sequence: TGCGCCAGCAGCTTGGGGCACTCTGGAAACACCATATATTTT. Translating it yields CASSLGHSGNTIYF.

V is TRBV5-1 and J is TRBJ2-6; D is unresolved. CDR3 length: 15 amino acids. Trimming removed 1 base at V and 0 bases at J, with 5 bases between. Looked up from germline, CDR1 is SGHRS and CDR2 is YFSETQ. CDR3 region: CASSLSISGANVLTF. The CDR3 coding sequence is TGCGCCAGCAGCTTGTCGATCTCTGGGGCCAACGTCCTGACTTTC.

There are many counts of this clonotype. V gene TRBV7-6 combines with J gene TRBJ1-6, with a weak D call TRBD1 (5 bases). The CDR3 has 15 amino acids. V was shortened by 1 base and J by 9 bases, with 13 bases between the two germline ends. CDR1 is SGHVS and CDR2 is FNYEAQ in the germline V gene. Written as DNA, the CDR3 is TGTGCCAGCAGCTTAGAGGTTGGGGCTGGTTCACCCCTCCACTTT. This gives the protein CASSLEVGAGSPLHF.

This clonotype has a count of ten or more. V gene TRBV12-3 or TRBV12-4 combines with J gene TRBJ2-1, with D possibly being TRBD2 (5 bases). The CDR3 runs to 14 residues. The V end was cut by 6 bases, the J end by 4 bases, with 13 bases between. Here the CDR3 DNA reads TGTGCCAGCAGCCTGGACTGGGAATACAATGAGCAGTTCTTC. Translated, it gives CASSLDWEYNEQFF.

This clonotype was seen at least ten times. J is TRBJ2-3 and V is TRBV28; D gene unclear. Trimming stripped 3 bases from V and 2 bases from J, with 9 bases between. CDR1 and CDR2 (germline): MDHEN, SYDVKM. CDR3 size: 14 residues. The CDR3 DNA is TGTGCCAGCAGTTTTCGGCTGCTCACAGATACGCAGTATTTT. Amino acid sequence: CASSFRLLTDTQYF.

This clonotype has a count of ten or more. This is likely a read error, given that the CDR3 carries no conserved phenylalanine or tryptophan at its end. Because the CDR3's place on the DNA is in doubt, the DNA is left out and the CDR3 is given as listed by TCRdb. The chain employs TRBV2 and TRBJ2-7; the D call in the table, TRBD1, was not verified against the DNA. Inclusive of both ends, the CDR3 amounts to 11 amino acids. Per the germline V gene, CDR1 is SNHLY and CDR2 is FYNNEI. This chain's CDR3 is CASRRDTSLVT.